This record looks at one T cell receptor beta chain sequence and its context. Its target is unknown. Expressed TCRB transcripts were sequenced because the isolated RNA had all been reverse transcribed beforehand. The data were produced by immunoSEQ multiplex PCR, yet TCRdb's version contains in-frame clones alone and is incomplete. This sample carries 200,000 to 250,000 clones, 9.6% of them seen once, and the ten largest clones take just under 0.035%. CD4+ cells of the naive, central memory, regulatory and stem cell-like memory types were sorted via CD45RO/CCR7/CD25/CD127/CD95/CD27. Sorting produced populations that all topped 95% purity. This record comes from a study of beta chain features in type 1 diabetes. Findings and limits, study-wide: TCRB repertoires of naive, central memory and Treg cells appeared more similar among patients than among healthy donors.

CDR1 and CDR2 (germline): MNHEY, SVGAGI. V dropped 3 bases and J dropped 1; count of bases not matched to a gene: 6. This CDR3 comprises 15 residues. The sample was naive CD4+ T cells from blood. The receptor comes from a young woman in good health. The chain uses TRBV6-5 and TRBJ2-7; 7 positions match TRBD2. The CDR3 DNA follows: TGTGCCAGCAGTTATCAAGCGGGGTTATCCTACGAGCAGTACTTC. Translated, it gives CASSYQAGLSYEQYF.